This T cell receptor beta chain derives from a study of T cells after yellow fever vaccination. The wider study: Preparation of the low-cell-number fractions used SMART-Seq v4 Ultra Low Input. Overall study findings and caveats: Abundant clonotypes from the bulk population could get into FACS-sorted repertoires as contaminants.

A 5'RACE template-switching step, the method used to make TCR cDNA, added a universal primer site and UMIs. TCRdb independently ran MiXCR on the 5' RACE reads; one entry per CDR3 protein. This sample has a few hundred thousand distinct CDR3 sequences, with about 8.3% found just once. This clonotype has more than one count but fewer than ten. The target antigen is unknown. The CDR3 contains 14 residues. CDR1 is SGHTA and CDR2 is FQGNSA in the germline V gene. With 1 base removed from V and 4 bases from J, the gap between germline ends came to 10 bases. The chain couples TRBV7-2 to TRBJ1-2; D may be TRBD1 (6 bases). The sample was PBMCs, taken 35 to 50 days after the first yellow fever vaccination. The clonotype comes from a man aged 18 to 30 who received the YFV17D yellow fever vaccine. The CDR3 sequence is CASSLGTGIYGYTF. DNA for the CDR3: TGTGCCAGCAGCTTAGGAACAGGGATCTATGGCTACACCTTC.